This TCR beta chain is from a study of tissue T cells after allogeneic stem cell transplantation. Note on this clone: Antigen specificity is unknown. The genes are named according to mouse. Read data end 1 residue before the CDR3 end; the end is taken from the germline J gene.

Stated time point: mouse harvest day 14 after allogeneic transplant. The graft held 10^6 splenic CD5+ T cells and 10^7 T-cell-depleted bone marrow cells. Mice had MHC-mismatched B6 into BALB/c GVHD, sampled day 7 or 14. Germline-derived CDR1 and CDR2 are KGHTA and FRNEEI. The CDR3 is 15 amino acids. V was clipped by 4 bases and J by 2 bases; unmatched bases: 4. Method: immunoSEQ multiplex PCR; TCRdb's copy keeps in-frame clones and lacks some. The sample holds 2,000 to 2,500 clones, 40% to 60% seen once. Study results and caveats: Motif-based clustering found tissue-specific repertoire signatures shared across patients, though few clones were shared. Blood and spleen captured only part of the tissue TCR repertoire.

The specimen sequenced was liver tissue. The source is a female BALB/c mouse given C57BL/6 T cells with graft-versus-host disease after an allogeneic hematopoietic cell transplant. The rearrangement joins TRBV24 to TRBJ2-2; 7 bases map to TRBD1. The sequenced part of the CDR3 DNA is TGTGCCAGCAGTCCTGACAGGGCCAACACCGGGCAGCTCTAC. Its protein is CASSPDRANTGQLY. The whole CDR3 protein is CASSPDRANTGQLYF.